This TCR beta chain was found in a study of T cells in Graves' hyperthyroidism and ophthalmopathy. Across the whole study: Peripheral blood draws took place at initial diagnosis, ahead of any treatment.

The CDR3 loop spans 15 amino acids. Germline CDR1 reads DFQATT; CDR2 reads SNEGSKA (reference sequence). V shed 6 bases and J 1 base; nucleotides not matched to a gene: 6. Amplification of TCR beta CDR3 regions was performed using RNA transcripts as template. Carried out on the TCR CDR3, a first-round RT-PCR used the HTBI primer set. TCRdb re-derived calls from the multiplex PCR reads in MiXCR, one entry per CDR3 protein. The table lists about 760,000 distinct CDR3 sequences, 35% of them singletons. Study findings and constraints: The model's output predicted ophthalmopathy at a median of roughly 6 months prior to onset. Blood shared most expanded thyroid clonotypes above 0.001.

This clonotype was found many times. Its antigen remains unknown. The sequenced material came from blood. The chain is built from TRBV20-1 and TRBJ1-5, with 10 positions matching TRBD1. The clonotype originates from a middle-aged woman with Graves' hyperthyroidism. CDR3 nucleotides: TGCAGTGCCTTGACAGGGGGCATGAGCAATCAGCCCCAGCATTTT. Its translation is CSALTGGMSNQPQHF.